In its sample, the clone carrying this T cell receptor beta chain was seen once. What it binds is unknown. The data are from a study of glioma-infiltrating T cells after dendritic cell vaccination. Study-wide points: The cohort had few patients with full blood and tumor sets.

Sequencing was performed with immunoSEQ multiplex PCR; in TCRdb, only in-frame clones are kept and a portion is missing. The repertoire holds over 55,000 clones, with about 76% as singletons. CDR3 length equals 15 residues. V shed 8 bases, J shed 2 bases, and the junction held 10 bases outside the gene matches. Germline V gene lookup returns CDR1 MNHNS and CDR2 SASEGT. The input for sequencing was blood, taken before dendritic cell vaccination. This receptor was obtained from a human donor with glioblastoma. The chain uses TRBV6-1 and TRBJ2-5, with TRBD2 identical over 8 bases. The CDR3 reads CASEPSGPLQETQYF. The CDR3 nucleotides are TGTGCCAGCGAACCTAGCGGGCCTTTACAAGAGACCCAGTACTTC.